The TCR beta chain under discussion was sequenced for a study of T-cell memory formation after mild COVID-19. TCRdb redid the calling of the 5' RACE reads with MiXCR, one entry per CDR3 protein. Here the sample spans approximately 290,000 distinct CDR3 sequences, 15% to 20% being singletons. This clonotype was detected ten times or more. The sequence came from a man aged 18 to 35 who had mild COVID-19 (a few samples of this study predate the infection). Cell type and time point are not known. Sequences were obtained from PBMCs or a T cell subset sorted from them (not recorded which).

CDR3 sequence reads: CASSLDAGTGGYEQYF. CDR3 bases: TGTGCCAGCAGCTTGGATGCCGGGACAGGGGGCTACGAGCAGTACTTC. The genes are TRBV5-5 and TRBJ2-7; TRBD1 agrees at 11 bases. The germline CDR1 and CDR2 sequences are SGHKS and YYEKEE (reference sequence). The CDR3 length is 16 residues. V gave up 0 bases and J gave up 3 bases; unmatched junction bases: 5.